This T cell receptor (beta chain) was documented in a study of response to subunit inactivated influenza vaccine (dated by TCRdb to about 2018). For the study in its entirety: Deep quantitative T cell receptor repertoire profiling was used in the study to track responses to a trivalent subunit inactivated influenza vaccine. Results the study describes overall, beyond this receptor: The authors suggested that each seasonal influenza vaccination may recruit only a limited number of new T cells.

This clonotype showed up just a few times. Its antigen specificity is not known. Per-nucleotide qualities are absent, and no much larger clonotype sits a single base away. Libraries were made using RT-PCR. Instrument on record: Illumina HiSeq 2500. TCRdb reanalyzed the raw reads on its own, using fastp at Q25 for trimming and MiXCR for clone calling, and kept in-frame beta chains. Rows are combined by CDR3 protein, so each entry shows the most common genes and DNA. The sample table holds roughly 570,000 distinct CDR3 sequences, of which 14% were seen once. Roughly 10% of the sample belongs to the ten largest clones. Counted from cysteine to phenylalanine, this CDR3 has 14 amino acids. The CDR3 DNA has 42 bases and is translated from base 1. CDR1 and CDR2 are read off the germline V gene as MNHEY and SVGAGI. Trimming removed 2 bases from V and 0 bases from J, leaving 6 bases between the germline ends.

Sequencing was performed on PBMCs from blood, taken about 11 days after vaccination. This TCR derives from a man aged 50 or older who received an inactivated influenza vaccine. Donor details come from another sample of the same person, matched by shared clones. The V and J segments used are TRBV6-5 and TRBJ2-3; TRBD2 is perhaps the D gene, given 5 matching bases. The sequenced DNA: TGTGCCAGCAGTTACGGGGAGAGCACAGATACGCAGTATTTT. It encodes CASSYGESTDTQYF.